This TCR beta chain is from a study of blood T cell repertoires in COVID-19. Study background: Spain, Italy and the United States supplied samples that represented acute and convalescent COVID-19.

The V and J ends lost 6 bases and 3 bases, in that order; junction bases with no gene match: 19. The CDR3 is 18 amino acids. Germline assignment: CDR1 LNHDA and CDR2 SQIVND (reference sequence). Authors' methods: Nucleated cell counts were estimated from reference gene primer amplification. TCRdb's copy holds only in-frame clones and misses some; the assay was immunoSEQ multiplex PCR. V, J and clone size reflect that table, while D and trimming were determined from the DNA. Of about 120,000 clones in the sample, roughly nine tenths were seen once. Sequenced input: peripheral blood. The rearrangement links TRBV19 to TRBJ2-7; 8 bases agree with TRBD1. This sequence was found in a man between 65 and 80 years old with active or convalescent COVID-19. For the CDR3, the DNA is TGTGCCAGTAGCCTGGGGGCAGGGGGCCGGTTGTGGGGCTACGAGCAGTACTTC. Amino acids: CASSLGAGGRLWGYEQYF.